The 32 T cell receptor beta chains listed next were all sequenced from one sample in a study of control samples from healthy donors and cancer patients. Only in-frame clones appear in the TCRdb table, and some are missing; sequencing was by immunoSEQ multiplex PCR. The sample carries over 100,000 clones, 88% recorded once. The sequenced material came from blood. All receptors derive from a man aged 45-65 years in good health.

J is TRBJ2-2 and V is TRBV7-3, with D perhaps matching TRBD1 or TRBD2 (6 bases each). Germline V gives CDR1 SGHTA, CDR2 FQGTGA. This CDR3 has 19 amino acids. The V and J ends lost 5 bases and 2 bases respectively, with 24 bases between them. CDR3 coding DNA: TGTGCCAGCAGCACCTCCGGTTTGGGGGGACAAGGAAACACCGGGGAGCTGTTTTTT. Protein sequence: CASSTSGLGGQGNTGELFF.

The V gene is TRBV7-9, the J gene TRBJ2-1; 7 bases line up with TRBD2. Germline CDR1 and CDR2: SEHNR and FQNEAQ (reference sequence). Trimming removed 9 bases from V and 5 bases from J; junction bases left unmatched: 10. The CDR3 covers 14 residues. CDR3 sequence reads: CASERDWNNNEQFF. The CDR3 DNA follows: TGTGCCAGTGAGCGGGACTGGAATAACAATGAGCAGTTCTTC.

The V gene is TRBV7-2, the J gene TRBJ2-5; TRBD1 aligns across 7 bases. The junction had 6 bases not matched to a gene; V was cut back by 3 bases and J by 2 bases. This CDR3 is 15 amino acids long. The germline gives CDR1 SGHTA, CDR2 FQGNSA. CDR3: CASSFSRDSQETQYF. DNA of the CDR3: TGTGCCAGCAGCTTCAGCCGGGACAGTCAAGAGACCCAGTACTTC.

The DNA of the CDR3 is TGTGCCAGCAGCCAAGTGGGACAGAATAATTCACCCCTCCACTTT. Its translation: CASSQVGQNNSPLHF. The chain recombines TRBV3-1 (or the pseudogene TRBV3-2) with TRBJ1-6; 7 bases are a match to TRBD1. The CDR3 extends over 15 amino acids. Germline values: CDR1 LGHDT, CDR2 YNNKEL (reference sequence). Trimming took 1 base from V and 5 from J; bases not matched to a gene: 2.

J is TRBJ1-5 and V is TRBV20-1; TRBD1 is a possible D gene (5 bases). The CDR3 length is 13 residues. Germline V lookup: CDR1 DFQATT, CDR2 SNEGSKA (reference sequence). V was trimmed by 3 bases and J by 8 bases, leaving 14 bases between them. The CDR3 here is CSASVTVGEPQHF. The CDR3 coding sequence is TGCAGTGCTAGTGTCACGGTAGGGGAGCCCCAGCATTTT.

V usage is TRBV29-1 and J usage is TRBJ2-7; D is uncertain. The V and J ends lost 0 bases and 2 bases respectively, with 5 bases between them. This CDR3 has 12 residues. Germline CDR1 SQVTM, CDR2 ANQGSEA. The DNA for the CDR3 is TGCAGCGTTGAAGACAGAGCCTACGAGCAGTACTTC. Protein: CSVEDRAYEQYF.

The chain carries TRBV2 and TRBJ1-1; D is undetermined. The CDR3 length is 15 residues. The V gene's germline CDR1 is SNHLY and CDR2 FYNNEI. With 2 bases removed from V and 1 base from J, the gap between germline ends came to 11 bases. CDR3 sequence: CASSEFRASNTEAFF. The DNA for the CDR3 is TGTGCCAGCAGTGAATTCCGGGCCTCGAACACTGAAGCTTTCTTT.

The chain is built from TRBV18 and TRBJ2-4; D not certain. CDR3 length equals 16 residues. V was pared by 0 bases and J by 4 bases, with 13 bases between. The germline CDR1 and CDR2 sequences are KGHSH and LQKENI. The CDR3 reads CASSPPAMSGKNIQYF. DNA of the CDR3: TGTGCCAGCTCACCACCGGCGATGTCTGGGAAAAACATTCAGTACTTC.

The V and J genes are TRBV28 and TRBJ1-1; TRBD1 matches at 7 bases. V shed 3 bases, J shed 2 bases, and the junction held 12 bases outside the gene matches. The CDR3 spans 17 residues. Germline CDR1 is MDHEN and CDR2 is SYDVKM. CDR3 amino acids: CASSFGSGQVQNTEAFF. In nucleotides, the CDR3 is TGTGCCAGCAGTTTCGGATCCGGACAGGTTCAAAACACTGAAGCTTTCTTT. Based on the CDR3 plus reference TRBV28 and TRBJ1-1, the full variable domain is DVKVTQSSRYLVKRTGEKVFLECVQDMDHENMFWYRQDPGLGLRLIYFSYDVKMKEKGDIPEGYSVSREKKERFSLILESASTNQTSMYLCASSFGSGQVQNTEAFFGQGTRLTVV.

J is TRBJ1-2 and V is TRBV18; 11 bases map to TRBD1. In germline, CDR1 is KGHSH, CDR2 LQKENI. The length of the CDR3 is 15 residues. With 3 bases clipped from V and 7 bases from J, the junction kept 7 bases outside the gene matches. For the CDR3, the DNA is TGTGCCAGCTCACCCTCCGGACAGGGGGCTATTGGCTACACCTTC. This codes for CASSPSGQGAIGYTF.

This chain uses TRBV5-3 with TRBJ2-2, with D possibly TRBD1 on 6 matching bases. TRBV5-3 is marked as an open reading frame, function uncertain. The CDR3 is 15 amino acids. V lost 5 bases and J 3 bases, leaving 14 bases between the germline ends. CDR3: CARRPQGGHTGELFF. DNA of the CDR3: TGTGCCAGAAGGCCACAGGGTGGGCACACCGGGGAGCTGTTTTTT.

The chain joins TRBV28 to TRBJ1-2, with 7 bases lining up with TRBD1. The CDR3 extends over 15 amino acids. Trimming cost V 3 bases and J 5 bases; bases outside gene matches: 9. The germline V gene encodes CDR1 MDHEN and CDR2 SYDVKM. The CDR3 sequence is CASSFQDRVSYGYTF. The CDR3 nucleotides read TGTGCCAGCAGTTTCCAAGACAGGGTTTCTTATGGCTACACCTTC.

The chain joins TRBV27 to TRBJ2-7; TRBD2 matches 8 bases. From germline, CDR1 is MNHEY and CDR2 SMNVEV (reference sequence). V was pared by 4 bases and J by 0 bases, with 2 bases of the junction left unmatched. This CDR3 is 14 amino acids long. CDR3 DNA: TGTGCCAGCAGTTGGGCGGGGGGCTCCTACGAGCAGTACTTC. Translated, it gives CASSWAGGSYEQYF.

The chain employs TRBV5-1 and TRBJ2-7; TRBD2 aligns across 7 bases. Germline V lookup: CDR1 SGHRS, CDR2 YFSETQ. The V segment lost 1 base and the J segment 3 bases; nucleotides outside the gene matches: 4. The CDR3 totals 14 residues. The CDR3 here is CASSLYSGGYEQYF. In nucleotides, the CDR3 is TGCGCCAGCAGCTTGTATTCGGGGGGCTACGAGCAGTACTTC. Looking up the rest from reference TRBV5-1 and TRBJ2-7 gives the full variable domain: KAGVTQTPRYLIKTRGQQVTLSCSPISGHRSVSWYQQTPGQGLQFLFEYFSETQRNKGNFPGRFSGRQFSNSRSEMNVSTLELGDSALYLCASSLYSGGYEQYFGPGTRLTVT.

The CDR3 reads CASSASDRTGSSGNTIYF. The DNA for the CDR3 is TGTGCCAGCAGCGCCTCCGATAGGACAGGGAGCTCTGGAAACACCATATATTTT. The rearrangement joins TRBV7-9 to TRBJ1-3; 8 nucleotides line up with TRBD1. Per the germline V gene, CDR1 is SEHNR and CDR2 is FQNEAQ (reference sequence). The ends lost 5 bases at V and 0 bases at J; junction bases unmatched: 12. The CDR3 totals 18 residues.

The chain recombines TRBV7-9 with TRBJ2-7; D tentatively fits TRBD1 or TRBD2 (5 bases each). The CDR3 totals 14 residues. Trimming stripped 1 base from V and 6 bases from J, with 13 bases between. Looked up from germline, CDR1 is SEHNR and CDR2 is FQNEAQ (reference sequence). The DNA of the CDR3 is TGTGCCAGCAGCTTAGATGGCAGGGCGGGCGAGCAGTACTTC. Translated, it gives CASSLDGRAGEQYF.

This chain links TRBV19 with TRBJ1-1; TRBD1 matches 9 bases. The V segment lost 5 bases and the J segment 4 bases; nucleotides outside the gene matches: 11. CDR3 size: 16 residues. Germline CDR1 LNHDA, CDR2 SQIVND (reference sequence). In nucleotides, the CDR3 is TGTGCCAGTAGTCGACGTTCCGGGACAGGGAGCACTGAAGCTTTCTTT. Amino acid sequence: CASSRRSGTGSTEAFF.

This clone has more than one count but fewer than ten. V is TRBV6-5 and J is TRBJ2-1; 8 positions match TRBD1. V lost 4 bases to trimming and J lost 0 bases; unmatched junction nucleotides: 5. The CDR3 length is 16 residues. Germline values: CDR1 MNHEY, CDR2 SVGAGI. The CDR3, as DNA: TGTGCCAGCAGTTCAGGGGGCCGAGGCTCCTACAATGAGCAGTTCTTC. Its translation: CASSSGGRGSYNEQFF.

CDR3 residues: CASRASSGNTIYF. For the CDR3, the DNA is TGTGCCAGCAGGGCTAGCTCTGGAAACACCATATATTTT. V gene TRBV12-3 or TRBV12-4 combines with J gene TRBJ1-3, with D hard to call. V was trimmed by 6 bases and J by 0 bases, leaving 6 bases between them. This CDR3 region has 13 residues.

In the case of this clone: Other DNA sequences within the sample encode an identical CDR3. This rearrangement joins TRBV28 to TRBJ1-6; 9 bases are a match to TRBD1. CDR1 and CDR2 from the germline V gene are MDHEN and SYDVKM. This CDR3 region has 14 residues. The J segment lost 10 bases and the V segment lost 5 bases, leaving 6 bases of the junction unmatched. Here the CDR3 DNA reads TGTGCCAGCAGTCCCGGACAGGGGAGATCACCCCTCCACTTT. As protein: CASSPGQGRSPLHF.

A single count supports this clone. The V gene is TRBV5-8, the J gene TRBJ1-3, with a tentative D call TRBD1 (5 bases). The germline gives CDR1 SGHTS, CDR2 YDEGEE. The CDR3 is made up of 14 amino acids. Trimming cost V 5 bases and J 2 bases, with 11 bases left between them. The CDR3 coding sequence is TGTGCCAGCAGACAGGCCCACGCTGGAAACACCATATATTTT. Its protein is CASRQAHAGNTIYF.

The chain couples TRBV6-5 to TRBJ1-1; 7 nucleotides line up with TRBD1. CDR3 length equals 14 residues. Germline CDR1 MNHEY, CDR2 SVGAGI. The junction had 11 bases not matched to a gene; V was cut back by 6 bases and J by 7 bases. CDR3 nucleotide sequence: TGTGCCAGCAGACGCGAGACAGGGATGGGTGAAGCTTTCTTT. Translating gives CASRRETGMGEAFF.

The V call is TRBV10-3, the J call TRBJ1-1; D is perhaps TRBD1 (6 bases). Germline assignment: CDR1 ENHRY and CDR2 SYGVKD. The CDR3 is made up of 11 amino acids. Trimming removed 3 bases at V and 10 bases at J, with 9 bases between. CDR3 residues: CAISEQGVAFF. CDR3 DNA sequence: TGTGCCATCAGTGAACAGGGAGTAGCTTTCTTT.

The rearrangement links TRBV5-8 to TRBJ1-2; D gene ambiguous. Between the trimmed V and J ends, which lost 1 base and 7 bases, there was a span of 2 bases. This CDR3 region has 10 residues. Germline V lookup: CDR1 SGHTS, CDR2 YDEGEE. The CDR3 here is CASSLSGYTF. Written as DNA, the CDR3 is TGTGCCAGCAGCTTGTCTGGCTACACCTTC.

This clone was counted once. V and J are TRBV27 and TRBJ2-7, with D unresolved. Germline-derived CDR1 and CDR2 are MNHEY and SMNVEV (reference sequence). Trimming cost V 8 bases and J 3 bases, with 17 bases left between them. The CDR3 spans 14 residues. CDR3 sequence reads: CASRRVGADYEQYF. The CDR3 bases are TGTGCCAGCCGCCGAGTAGGCGCCGACTACGAGCAGTACTTC.

This clone was seen once. The V gene is TRBV13, the J gene TRBJ1-5; the match to TRBD1 covers 11 bases. J gave up 6 bases and V 4 bases, and 5 bases lay outside the gene matches. Germline V gene sequence: CDR1 PRHDT, CDR2 FYEKMQ (reference sequence). The CDR3 is 15 amino acids. Here the CDR3 reads CASSYGQGAVQPQHF. The CDR3 DNA is TGTGCCAGCAGCTACGGACAGGGGGCTGTTCAGCCCCAGCATTTT.

The V call is TRBV2, the J call TRBJ1-1, with 7 bases lining up with TRBD1. This CDR3 comprises 16 residues. Unmatched junction bases numbered 5, after V lost 1 base and J lost 0 bases. Germline CDR1 and CDR2: SNHLY and FYNNEI. The CDR3 is CASSEVSGGLNTEAFF. The DNA for the CDR3 is TGTGCCAGCAGTGAAGTGTCAGGGGGTTTGAACACTGAAGCTTTCTTT.

The genes are TRBV5-4 and TRBJ1-1, with 8 bases identical to TRBD1. The CDR3 is 15 amino acids. V lost 3 bases, J lost 1 base, and 5 bases stayed unmatched. The germline CDR1 and CDR2 sequences are SGHNT and YYREEE (reference sequence). The CDR3 sequence: CASSSRDRQNTEAFF. The CDR3 DNA sequence: TGTGCCAGCAGCTCCCGGGACAGGCAGAACACTGAAGCTTTCTTT. The variable domain in full, with the rest retrieved from reference TRBV5-4 and TRBJ1-1, is ETGVTQSPTHLIKTRGQQVTLRCSSQSGHNTVSWYQQALGQGPQFIFQYYREEENGRGNFPPRFSGLQFPNYSSELNVNALELDDSALYLCASSSRDRQNTEAFFGQGTRLTVV.

V is TRBV16 and J is TRBJ2-6, with a possible D match to TRBD1 (5 bases). Germline V gene lookup returns CDR1 KGHSY and CDR2 FQNENV. The ends were cut back, 4 bases at V and 1 base at J, with 5 bases in the middle. CDR3 length: 14 residues. The CDR3 DNA reads as TGTGCCAGCAGCCCAGGGTCTGGGGCCAACGTCCTGACTTTC. Translated: CASSPGSGANVLTF.

The rearrangement uses TRBV2 and TRBJ2-3, with D perhaps given as TRBD1 or TRBD2 (5 bases each). Trimming took 3 bases from V and 14 from J, leaving 12 bases between them. CDR3 size: 11 residues. Germline assignment: CDR1 SNHLY and CDR2 FYNNEI. The CDR3 reads CASSEGPPLYF. The CDR3 DNA is TGTGCCAGCAGTGAGGGACCACCGTTGTATTTT. Full variable domain (outside the CDR3, taken from reference TRBV2 and TRBJ2-3): EPEVTQTPSHQVTQMGQEVILRCVPISNHLYFYWYRQILGQKVEFLVSFYNNEISEKSEIFDDQFSVERPDGSNFTLKIRSTKLEDSAMYFCASSEGPPLYFGPGTRLTVL.

The V call is TRBV18, the J call TRBJ1-1; D might be TRBD1 (5 bases). V lost 4 bases and J lost 5, with 8 bases in between. The CDR3 has 12 amino acids. Germline CDR1 KGHSH, CDR2 LQKENI. The CDR3 spells CASSLRTTEAFF. DNA of the CDR3: TGTGCCAGCTCACTCCGGACAACTGAAGCTTTCTTT.

Only a few counts were recorded for this clone. The chain recombines TRBV6-2 or TRBV6-3 with TRBJ1-6; D may be TRBD1 (5 bases). Germline V gives CDR1 MNHEY, CDR2 SVGEGT. Trimming cost V 2 bases and J 5 bases, with 19 bases left between them. CDR3 length: 18 amino acids. The DNA for the CDR3 is TGTGCCAGCAGTTACACCCTCGGGACCGGGCCCAATAATTCACCCCTCCACTTT. Amino acids: CASSYTLGTGPNNSPLHF.